What follows are 16 T cell receptor beta chains derived from one specimen sequenced in a study of Graves' ophthalmopathy and Graves' hyperthyroidism. The authors amplified TCR beta CDR3 regions from RNA transcripts. HTBI primers primed a first-round RT-PCR, and a second-round multiplex PCR followed. From the multiplex PCR reads, TCRdb called clonotypes with MiXCR, one entry per CDR3 protein. The sample has 350,000 or so distinct CDR3 sequences; about a sixth are singletons. Sequencing was done on a sample of peripheral blood. These TCRs come from an adult man with Graves' ophthalmopathy.

This clonotype was picked up many times. J is TRBJ1-1 and V is TRBV20-1; D might be TRBD1 (5 bases). Germline CDR1 and CDR2: DFQATT and SNEGSKA (reference sequence). The CDR3 runs 12 residues. Trimming left V 2 bases short and J 10 bases short, with 14 bases between. In DNA, the CDR3 is TGCAGTGCTAGACACCGGCAGGGACCAGCTTTCTTT. As protein: CSARHRQGPAFF.

This clonotype was recorded at least ten times. V gene TRBV12-3 or TRBV12-4 combines with J gene TRBJ2-5; possible D gene TRBD1, 5 bases. The V gene lost 6 bases and the J gene lost 5 bases, with 16 bases spanning the gap. There are 14 residues in the CDR3. CDR3 amino acids: CASSRTPLGETQYF. CDR3 bases: TGTGCCAGCAGCCGGACACCCCTTGGGGAGACCCAGTACTTC.

This clonotype was seen repeatedly, ten times or more. This chain uses TRBV28 with TRBJ1-1; D is perhaps TRBD1 (6 bases). Germline V gives CDR1 MDHEN, CDR2 SYDVKM. Trimming shortened V by 7 bases and J by 1 base, and 10 bases separated the two germline ends. The CDR3 covers 13 residues. CDR3 nucleotide sequence: TGTGCCAGCACCTTACAGGGGAACACTGAAGCTTTCTTT. Translation: CASTLQGNTEAFF.

This clonotype was observed many times. DNA for the CDR3: TGTGCCAGCAGGAACAGGGGGCTAGGTGGGACTGAAGCTTTCTTT. Encoded protein: CASRNRGLGGTEAFF. The rearrangement links TRBV6-1 to TRBJ1-1; 9 nucleotides agree with TRBD1. V lost 6 bases to trimming and J lost 5 bases; unmatched junction nucleotides: 10. Germline V gene sequence: CDR1 MNHNS, CDR2 SASEGT. The CDR3 has 15 residues.

V gene TRBV27 combines with J gene TRBJ2-7, with 7 bases aligning to TRBD2. The end of the DNA fits TRBJ2-1 better, so the J call may be wrong. CDR1 MNHEY and CDR2 SMNVEV come from the germline V gene (reference sequence). The CDR3 is 16 amino acids. CDR3 sequence: CASSFWRISGPYEQFF. Written as DNA, the CDR3 is TGTGCCAGCAGTTTCTGGCGGATTAGCGGGCCCTACGAGCAGTTCTTC.

This clonotype was detected many times. V usage is TRBV19 and J usage is TRBJ1-5; D remains ambiguous. CDR1 is LNHDA, CDR2 SQIVND, per germline (reference sequence). The CDR3 extends over 14 amino acids. V was trimmed by 6 bases and J by 8 bases, leaving 17 bases between them. The CDR3, as DNA: TGTGCCAGTAGCCCCTTAGAGAGCCCAAAGCCCCAGCATTTT. As protein: CASSPLESPKPQHF. Supplemented by reference TRBV19 and TRBJ1-5, the full variable domain reads DGGITQSPKYLFRKEGQNVTLSCEQNLNHDAMYWYRQDPGQGLRLIYYSQIVNDFQKGDIAEGYSVSREKKESFPLTVTSAQKNPTAFYLCASSPLESPKPQHFGDGTRLSIL.

This clonotype was observed many times. The rearrangement uses TRBV20-1 and TRBJ1-6; D is perhaps TRBD1 (6 bases). The germline V gene has CDR1 DFQATT and CDR2 SNEGSKA (reference sequence). V lost 2 bases and J 12 bases, leaving 23 bases between the germline ends. CDR3 length equals 16 residues. The CDR3 sequence is CSARRPGQLGAGPLHF. The CDR3 DNA is TGCAGTGCTAGAAGACCGGGACAACTGGGGGCGGGACCCCTCCACTTT.

In this sample, this clonotype turned up many times. This rearrangement joins TRBV11-2 to TRBJ2-7; 8 bases map to TRBD1. V lost 2 bases, J lost 3 bases, and 3 bases stayed unmatched. Germline CDR1 reads SGHAT; CDR2 reads FQNNGV. The length of the CDR3 is 14 residues. The CDR3 nucleotides read TGTGCCAGCAGCTTAACAGGGGGTCACTACGAGCAGTACTTC. It translates to CASSLTGGHYEQYF.

Ten or more counts support this clonotype. The chain couples TRBV18 to TRBJ1-1, with D unresolved. The germline CDR1 and CDR2 sequences are KGHSH and LQKENI. Trimming removed 1 base at V and 7 bases at J, with 10 bases between. The CDR3 covers 13 residues. The CDR3 loop reads CASSPRQDGEAFF. The CDR3 nucleotides are TGTGCCAGCTCACCACGTCAGGACGGTGAAGCTTTCTTT.

The chain couples TRBV7-6 to TRBJ2-3; D gene unclear. The germline gives CDR1 SGHVS, CDR2 FNYEAQ. The CDR3 contains 13 residues. V lost 2 bases, J lost 1 base, and 4 bases lay in between. CDR3 bases: TGTGCCAGCAGCTTATTCGGCACAGATACGCAGTATTTT. Translating it yields CASSLFGTDTQYF.

This clonotype was detected ten times or more. The chain is built from TRBV11-1 and TRBJ2-7; the D is unclear. Germline V gene data show CDR1 as SGHAT and CDR2 as FQDESV (reference sequence). The CDR3 consists of 16 residues. V lost 6 bases, J lost 5 bases, and 23 bases lay in between. CDR3: CASRHAGGRKKDEQYF. The CDR3 bases are TGTGCCAGCAGGCATGCCGGTGGTAGGAAGAAGGACGAGCAGTACTTC.

This clonotype was counted at least ten times. The CDR3 reads CANPGGYQPQHF. CDR3 DNA: TGTGCCAACCCAGGGGGGTATCAGCCCCAGCATTTT. V usage is TRBV11-2 and J usage is TRBJ1-5; TRBD1 aligns across 7 bases. V shed 10 bases and J 5 bases; nucleotides not matched to a gene: 5. This CDR3 comprises 12 residues. Germline values: CDR1 SGHAT, CDR2 FQNNGV.

In its sample, this clonotype was seen many times. The V gene is TRBV11-1, the J gene TRBJ2-2; D remains ambiguous. Germline CDR1 reads SGHAT; CDR2 reads FQDESV (reference sequence). The CDR3 totals 16 residues. V was cut by 0 bases and J by 2 bases, with 10 bases left in between. The CDR3 spells CASSLAAIGNTGELFF. CDR3 DNA sequence: TGTGCCAGCAGCTTAGCGGCCATAGGAAACACCGGGGAGCTGTTTTTT.

This clonotype came up many times. The chain combines TRBV2 with TRBJ2-5; D not resolved. The germline gives CDR1 SNHLY, CDR2 FYNNEI. The CDR3 length is 13 residues. V was shortened by 8 bases and J by 0 bases, with 10 bases between the two germline ends. CDR3 sequence reads: CASHWTYQETQYF. The CDR3, as DNA: TGTGCCAGCCATTGGACGTACCAAGAGACCCAGTACTTC.

This clonotype was seen at least ten times. This chain joins TRBV20-1 and TRBJ1-1; TRBD1 is a possible D gene (6 bases). Looked up from germline, CDR1 is DFQATT and CDR2 is SNEGSKA (reference sequence). V dropped 5 bases and J dropped 6 bases, with 19 bases sitting between them. The CDR3 loop spans 14 amino acids. The CDR3: CSAGVYRDRAEAFF. CDR3 sequence (DNA): TGCAGTGCTGGAGTATACAGGGATAGGGCTGAAGCTTTCTTT.

This clonotype was counted ten times or more. Here the CDR3 DNA reads TGTGCCAGCAGTGAACCTGGGGCAGGGGACGAGCAGTACTTC. It is translated as CASSEPGAGDEQYF. The chain recombines TRBV2 with TRBJ2-7; D is possibly TRBD1 (6 bases). The germline V gene encodes CDR1 SNHLY and CDR2 FYNNEI. This CDR3 is 14 amino acids long. Trimming removed 2 bases at V and 5 bases at J, with 13 bases between.